These 2 T cell receptor beta chains share one sample of origin, sequenced in a study of regulatory T cells in long-lasting Graves disease. Time point here: newly diagnosed GD, antithyroid drugs for less than 3 months. Extracted RNA from PBMCs served as the source of the TCR library. TCR beta libraries were built with iRepertoire HTBI primers and Arm-PCR of CDR3 regions. TCRdb used MiXCR to reprocess the multiplex PCR reads, holding one entry per CDR3 protein. The sample lists some 220,000 distinct CDR3 sequences; roughly a fifth were seen once. In addition, the sample was reused for a study of T cells in Graves' hyperthyroidism and ophthalmopathy.

Material: peripheral blood mononuclear cells (PBMCs), obtained at new diagnosis, from a patient treated with antithyroid drugs. These receptors all stem from a woman in her thirties with Graves disease.

V and J are TRBV18 and TRBJ2-1; 8 bases fit TRBD2. The CDR3 totals 15 residues. CDR1 and CDR2 (germline): KGHSH, LQKENI. The ends lost 1 base at V and 8 bases at J; junction bases unmatched: 7. CDR3 sequence (DNA): TGTGCCAGCTCACCACTTGCAGCGGGAGACTATGAGCAGTTCTTC. Its protein product is CASSPLAAGDYEQFF.

This chain links TRBV29-1 with TRBJ1-1; D uncertain. Trimming shortened V by 6 bases and J by 7 bases, and 18 bases separated the two germline ends. The CDR3 has 13 residues. The V gene's germline CDR1 is SQVTM and CDR2 ANQGSEA. CDR3 sequence reads: CSVQRAGRIEAFF. The CDR3 DNA is TGCAGCGTCCAAAGAGCCGGACGGATTGAAGCTTTCTTT.